This TCR beta chain was identified during a study of low-dose radiotherapy and immunotherapy resistance in tumors. The sample's time point: before trial treatment. PCR amplification of the TCRs was performed with Phusion for approximately 20 PCR cycles, and it relied on a constant-region primer together with a V-primer adapter. TCRdb processed the reads anew with MiXCR; each CDR3 protein has one entry. This sample carries about 46,000 distinct CDR3 sequences, 12% of them seen once, and the ten largest clones take 6.2%. There are 15 residues in the CDR3. CDR1 is DFQATT and CDR2 is SNEGSKA in the germline V gene (reference sequence). The germline V and J ends were trimmed by 0 bases and 5 bases, with 17 bases remaining between them.

Sequences were derived from PBMCs, sampled before treatment. This TCR was recovered from a female donor with ovarian cancer. This sequence joins TRBV20-1 and TRBJ2-7; the D gene is possibly TRBD1 (5 bases). The CDR3 region is CSARDLQVSYNEQYF. In DNA form, the CDR3 reads TGCAGTGCTAGAGACTTACAGGTCTCCTACAACGAGCAGTACTTC.